This T cell receptor beta chain was sequenced in a study of CD8 T cells in Susac syndrome (dated by TCRdb to the late 2010s). Describing the broader study: The study used repertoire sequencing to test whether antigen drove CD8+ T cell activation and differentiation in Susac syndrome.

High-throughput TCR beta sequencing profiled peripheral blood CD8+ and CD4+ T cells from healthy donors, Susac syndrome patients and multiple sclerosis patients. The multiple sclerosis controls were treatment-naive patients who had stable or active relapsing-remitting disease and met the revised McDonald criteria. Bulk CD8+ and CD4+ T cells were purified by magnetic negative isolation, while CD8+ TEMRA cells were enriched using FACS. Blood was drawn into EDTA tubes, processed within 24 hours, and PBMCs were isolated by density gradient centrifugation. PBMCs destined for TCR sequencing were cryopreserved in liquid nitrogen and later thawed in a 37 °C water bath. The sorted or isolated CD4+, CD8+ and CD8+ TEMRA cells reached a purity of at least 90%. RNA was extracted using the RNeasy kit, and roughly 0.5 to 1 ug of the RNA was reverse transcribed with random hexamers. The immunoSEQ multiplex PCR assay, covering 54 Vbeta and 13 Jbeta segments, was used to amplify TCR beta CDR3 regions. PCR amplification bias was corrected by using a synthetic template baseline for primer optimization and computational correction. In the paper's pipeline: Reads were assigned to V, D and J genes according to IMGT and analyzed in immunoSEQ Analyzer, with only productive sequences retained. Clonality was computed as one minus Shannon entropy normalized by log2 of the number of productive unique sequences. For each patient and control, public and private clones were evaluated within the 100 most prevalent clones. A clone was defined as Susac-specific if it was absent from the healthy and MS cohorts, from some 1,100 published viral clones and from other ImmuneACCESS disease sequences. The public sequencing data were trimmed at Q25 with fastp and processed into clonotypes with MiXCR by TCRdb, which kept only in-frame beta chains. Rows with a matching CDR3 protein are joined into one entry that keeps the most common DNA and genes. The V and J calls and clone size come from TCRdb's table, not from the authors' own analysis. Recorded for this sample are approximately 180,000 distinct CDR3 sequences; roughly 95% of them occurred a single time. The ten largest clones add up to 0.093% of the sample.

Measured from the cysteine to the phenylalanine, the CDR3 is 13 residues long. The entry retains the CDR3 DNA only, 39 bases that are in frame from base 1. V lost 4 bases and J lost 0 bases; the stretch between them is 8 bases long. From the germline V gene (reference sequence), CDR1 is GTSNPN and CDR2 is SVGIG. To note about this clonotype: The antigen it recognizes is unknown. Qualities for individual bases were not recorded, and no much larger clone is one base off.

Results the study describes overall, beyond this receptor: The study acknowledged that relatively few individuals were included in the TCR sequencing and HLA analysis.

Sequencing was done on a sample of CD4+ T cells from PBMCs. The chain joins TRBV30 to TRBJ2-3; the D gene is not confidently resolved. The sequence came from a human donor with multiple sclerosis. The DNA reads TGTGCCTGGACCGTAGGTAGCACAGATACGCAGTATTTT. This encodes CAWTVGSTDTQYF.